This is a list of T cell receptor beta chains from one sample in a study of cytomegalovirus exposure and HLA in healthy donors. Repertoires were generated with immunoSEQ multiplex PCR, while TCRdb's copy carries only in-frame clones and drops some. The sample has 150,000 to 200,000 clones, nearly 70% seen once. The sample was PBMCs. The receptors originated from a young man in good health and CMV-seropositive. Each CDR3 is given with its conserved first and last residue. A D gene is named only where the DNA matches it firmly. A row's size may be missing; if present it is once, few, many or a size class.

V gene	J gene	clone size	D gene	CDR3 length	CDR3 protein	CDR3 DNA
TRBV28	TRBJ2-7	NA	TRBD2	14	CASHGGGPPYEQYF	TGTGCCAGCCATGGCGGGGGTCCCCCCTACGAGCAGTACTTC
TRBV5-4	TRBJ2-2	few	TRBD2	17	CASSLGLAGAGTGELFF	TGTGCCAGCAGCTTGGGACTAGCGGGAGCGGGCACCGGGGAGCTGTTTTTT
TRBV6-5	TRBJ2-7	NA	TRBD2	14	CASSWRERSYEQYF	TGTGCCAGCAGTTGGCGGGAGCGATCCTACGAGCAGTACTTC
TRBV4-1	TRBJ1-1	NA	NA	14	CASSPRTGSTEAFF	TGCGCCAGCAGCCCGAGAACAGGATCCACTGAAGCTTTCTTT
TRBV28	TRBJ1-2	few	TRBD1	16	CASSPTLQGANYGYTF	TGTGCCAGCAGTCCAACTTTACAGGGGGCTAACTATGGCTACACCTTC
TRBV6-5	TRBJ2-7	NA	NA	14	CASSYNRDNHEQYF	TGTGCCAGCAGTTACAACCGGGACAACCACGAGCAGTACTTC
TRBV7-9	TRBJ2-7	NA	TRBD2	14	CASSFGGRPAEQYF	TGTGCCAGCAGCTTCGGCGGGAGGCCGGCCGAGCAGTACTTC
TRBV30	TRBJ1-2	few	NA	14	CAWRTGTPNYGYTF	TGTGCCTGGCGCACAGGGACCCCTAACTATGGCTACACCTTC
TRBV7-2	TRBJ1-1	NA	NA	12	CASSSGLGIAFF	TGTGCCAGCAGCTCCGGACTGGGAATAGCTTTCTTT
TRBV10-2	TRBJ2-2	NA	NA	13	CASVSGRTGELFF	TGCGCCAGCGTATCAGGGCGCACCGGGGAGCTGTTTTTT
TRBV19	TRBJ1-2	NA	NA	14	CASSQTGAVYGYTF	TGTGCCAGTAGCCAGACCGGAGCTGTCTATGGCTACACCTTC
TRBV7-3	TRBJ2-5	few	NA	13	CASSLSQGETQYF	TGTGCCAGCAGCTTATCGCAGGGGGAGACCCAGTACTTC
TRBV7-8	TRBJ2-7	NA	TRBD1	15	CASSPSRGSSYEQYF	TGTGCCAGCAGCCCCTCCAGGGGGTCGTCCTACGAGCAGTACTTC
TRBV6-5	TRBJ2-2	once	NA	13	CASRGTGAGELFF	TGTGCCAGCAGGGGAACGGGGGCCGGGGAGCTGTTTTTT
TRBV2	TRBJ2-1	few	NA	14	CASSGRQSYNEQFF	TGTGCCAGCAGTGGCCGACAGAGTTACAATGAGCAGTTCTTC
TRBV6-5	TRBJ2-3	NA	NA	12	CASTGDADTQYF	TGTGCCAGCACTGGAGACGCAGATACGCAGTATTTT
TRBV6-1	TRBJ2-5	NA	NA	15	CASTLSLQGPETQYF	TGTGCCAGCACCCTCAGCCTTCAGGGGCCAGAGACCCAGTACTTC
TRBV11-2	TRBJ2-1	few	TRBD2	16	CASSLAGTSGYNEQFF	TGTGCCAGCAGCTTAGCCGGGACTAGCGGCTACAATGAGCAGTTCTTC
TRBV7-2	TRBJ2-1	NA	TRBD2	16	CASSLGWREANNEQFF	TGTGCCAGCAGCTTAGGTTGGCGGGAGGCAAACAATGAGCAGTTCTTC
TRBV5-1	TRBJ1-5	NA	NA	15	CASSSTGNSNQPQHF	TGCGCCAGCAGCTCGACAGGTAATAGCAATCAGCCCCAGCATTTT
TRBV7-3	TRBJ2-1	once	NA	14	CASSSYRVSDEQFF	TGTGCCAGCAGCTCCTACAGGGTCAGCGATGAGCAGTTCTTC
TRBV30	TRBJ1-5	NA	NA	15	CAWSVKSGFPQPQHF	TGTGCCTGGAGTGTAAAATCGGGGTTCCCACAGCCCCAGCATTTT
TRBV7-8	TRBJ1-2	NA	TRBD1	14	CASSLDGTGNGYTF	TGTGCCAGCAGCTTAGATGGGACAGGGAATGGCTACACCTTC
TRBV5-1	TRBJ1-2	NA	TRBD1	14	CASSSPTGIGGYTF	TGCGCCAGCAGCTCCCCGACAGGGATAGGAGGCTACACCTTC
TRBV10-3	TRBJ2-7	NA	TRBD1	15	CAISESETGWHEQYF	TGTGCCATCAGTGAGTCCGAGACAGGGTGGCACGAGCAGTACTTC
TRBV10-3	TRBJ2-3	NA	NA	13	CAIEGSGTDTQYF	TGTGCCATCGAGGGTAGCGGCACAGATACGCAGTATTTT
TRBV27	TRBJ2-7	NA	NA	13	CASINRETYEQYF	TGTGCCAGCATCAACAGGGAGACCTACGAGCAGTACTTC
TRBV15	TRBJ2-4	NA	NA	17	CATSRDSTGSGKNIQYF	TGTGCCACCAGCAGAGATTCCACAGGGTCCGGCAAAAACATTCAGTACTTC
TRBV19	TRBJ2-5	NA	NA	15	CASSIVGAVGETQYF	TGTGCCAGTAGTATTGTGGGGGCGGTAGGAGAGACCCAGTACTTC
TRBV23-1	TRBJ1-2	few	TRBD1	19	CASSQLHLQGAHLNYGYTF	TGCGCCAGCAGTCAATTACACCTCCAGGGGGCGCACCTTAACTATGGCTACACCTTC
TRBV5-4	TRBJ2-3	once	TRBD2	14	CASSLEAGGLRWYF	TGTGCCAGCAGCTTGGAAGCGGGAGGGCTCCGGTGGTATTTT
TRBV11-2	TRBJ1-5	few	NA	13	CASKGEGEQPQHF	TGTGCCAGCAAGGGGGAGGGGGAGCAGCCCCAGCATTTT
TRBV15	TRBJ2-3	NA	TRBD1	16	CATSIQQGANPDTQYF	TGTGCCACCAGCATCCAGCAGGGGGCCAATCCAGATACGCAGTATTTT
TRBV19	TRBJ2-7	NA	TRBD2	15	CASSPGTSGDYEQYF	TGTGCCAGTAGTCCCGGGACTAGCGGGGACTACGAGCAGTACTTC
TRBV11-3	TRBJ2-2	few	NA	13	CASSPARAGELFF	TGTGCCAGCAGCCCTGCGAGAGCCGGGGAGCTGTTTTTT
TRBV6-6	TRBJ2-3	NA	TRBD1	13	CASSSDRTDTQYF	TGTGCCAGCAGTTCGGACAGGACAGATACGCAGTATTTT
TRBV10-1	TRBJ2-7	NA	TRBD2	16	CASSEGLAGLSTKQYF	TGCGCCAGCAGTGAGGGGCTAGCGGGATTAAGTACGAAGCAGTACTTC
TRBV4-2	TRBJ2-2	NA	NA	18	CASSQDLVQMGSKGELFF	TGTGCCAGCAGCCAAGATCTGGTCCAAATGGGGAGTAAGGGGGAGCTGTTTTTT
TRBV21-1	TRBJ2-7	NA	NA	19	CASSKEVVTSGCGLYEQYF	TGTGCCAGCAGCAAAGAAGTGGTAACTAGCGGATGTGGACTCTACGAGCAGTACTTC
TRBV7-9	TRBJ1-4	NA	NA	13	CASSRGGGEKLFF	TGTGCCAGCAGCCGCGGGGGAGGGGAAAAACTGTTTTTT
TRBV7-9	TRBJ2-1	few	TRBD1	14	CASSFGTGYNEQFF	TGTGCCAGCAGCTTCGGGACAGGCTACAATGAGCAGTTCTTC
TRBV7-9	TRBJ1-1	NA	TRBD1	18	CASSFYTGQRTLNTEAFF	TGTGCCAGCAGCTTCTACACGGGACAGCGAACCTTGAACACTGAAGCTTTCTTT
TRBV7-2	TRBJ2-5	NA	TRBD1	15	CASSPTGAEQETQYF	TGTGCCAGCAGCCCGACAGGGGCTGAACAAGAGACCCAGTACTTC
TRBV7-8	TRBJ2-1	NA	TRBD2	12	CASSLVSRGEFF	TGTGCCAGCAGCTTAGTTTCCCGGGGGGAGTTCTTC
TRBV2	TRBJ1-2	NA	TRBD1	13	CASRDRANYGYTF	TGTGCCAGCAGGGACAGGGCGAACTATGGCTACACCTTC
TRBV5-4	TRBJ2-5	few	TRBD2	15	CASSLPAGVSETQYF	TGTGCCAGCAGCTTGCCAGCGGGAGTATCAGAGACCCAGTACTTC
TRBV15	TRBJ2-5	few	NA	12	CATSRGEETQYF	TGTGCCACCAGCAGAGGGGAGGAGACCCAGTACTTC